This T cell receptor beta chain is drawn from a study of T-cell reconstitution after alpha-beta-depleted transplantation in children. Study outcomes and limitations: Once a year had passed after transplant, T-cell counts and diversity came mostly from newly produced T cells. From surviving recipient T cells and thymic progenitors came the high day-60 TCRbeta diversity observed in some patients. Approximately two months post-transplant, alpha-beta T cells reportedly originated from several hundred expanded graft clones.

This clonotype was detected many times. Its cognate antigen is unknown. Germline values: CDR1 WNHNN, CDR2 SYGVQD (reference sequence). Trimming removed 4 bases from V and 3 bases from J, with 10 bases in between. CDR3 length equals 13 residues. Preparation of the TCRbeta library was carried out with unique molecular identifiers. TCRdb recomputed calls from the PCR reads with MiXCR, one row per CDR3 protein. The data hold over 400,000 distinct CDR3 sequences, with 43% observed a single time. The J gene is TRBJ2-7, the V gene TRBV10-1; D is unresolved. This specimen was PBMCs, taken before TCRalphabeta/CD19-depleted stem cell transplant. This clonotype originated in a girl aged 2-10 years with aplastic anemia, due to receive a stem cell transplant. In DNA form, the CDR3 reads TGCGCCAGCAGTGCGAACGACGGCTACGAGCAGTACTTC. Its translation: CASSANDGYEQYF.